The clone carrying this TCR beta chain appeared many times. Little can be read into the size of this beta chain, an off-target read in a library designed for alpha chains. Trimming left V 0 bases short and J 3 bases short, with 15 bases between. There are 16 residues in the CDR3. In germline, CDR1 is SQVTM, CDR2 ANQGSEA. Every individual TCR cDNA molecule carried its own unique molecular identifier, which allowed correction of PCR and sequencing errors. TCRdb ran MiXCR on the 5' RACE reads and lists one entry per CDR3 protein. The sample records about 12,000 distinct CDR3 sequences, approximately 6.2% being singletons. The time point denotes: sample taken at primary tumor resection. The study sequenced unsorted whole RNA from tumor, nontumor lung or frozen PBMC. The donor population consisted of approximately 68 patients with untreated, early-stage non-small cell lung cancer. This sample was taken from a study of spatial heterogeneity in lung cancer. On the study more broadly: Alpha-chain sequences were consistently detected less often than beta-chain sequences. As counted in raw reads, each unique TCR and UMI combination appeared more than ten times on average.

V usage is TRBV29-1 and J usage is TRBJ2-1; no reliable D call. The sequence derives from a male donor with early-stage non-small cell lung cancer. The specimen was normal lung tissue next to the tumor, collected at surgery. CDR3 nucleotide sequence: TGCAGCGTTGAAGATAGGCCGCGGCCCATCTACAATGAGCAGTTCTTC. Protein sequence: CSVEDRPRPIYNEQFF.